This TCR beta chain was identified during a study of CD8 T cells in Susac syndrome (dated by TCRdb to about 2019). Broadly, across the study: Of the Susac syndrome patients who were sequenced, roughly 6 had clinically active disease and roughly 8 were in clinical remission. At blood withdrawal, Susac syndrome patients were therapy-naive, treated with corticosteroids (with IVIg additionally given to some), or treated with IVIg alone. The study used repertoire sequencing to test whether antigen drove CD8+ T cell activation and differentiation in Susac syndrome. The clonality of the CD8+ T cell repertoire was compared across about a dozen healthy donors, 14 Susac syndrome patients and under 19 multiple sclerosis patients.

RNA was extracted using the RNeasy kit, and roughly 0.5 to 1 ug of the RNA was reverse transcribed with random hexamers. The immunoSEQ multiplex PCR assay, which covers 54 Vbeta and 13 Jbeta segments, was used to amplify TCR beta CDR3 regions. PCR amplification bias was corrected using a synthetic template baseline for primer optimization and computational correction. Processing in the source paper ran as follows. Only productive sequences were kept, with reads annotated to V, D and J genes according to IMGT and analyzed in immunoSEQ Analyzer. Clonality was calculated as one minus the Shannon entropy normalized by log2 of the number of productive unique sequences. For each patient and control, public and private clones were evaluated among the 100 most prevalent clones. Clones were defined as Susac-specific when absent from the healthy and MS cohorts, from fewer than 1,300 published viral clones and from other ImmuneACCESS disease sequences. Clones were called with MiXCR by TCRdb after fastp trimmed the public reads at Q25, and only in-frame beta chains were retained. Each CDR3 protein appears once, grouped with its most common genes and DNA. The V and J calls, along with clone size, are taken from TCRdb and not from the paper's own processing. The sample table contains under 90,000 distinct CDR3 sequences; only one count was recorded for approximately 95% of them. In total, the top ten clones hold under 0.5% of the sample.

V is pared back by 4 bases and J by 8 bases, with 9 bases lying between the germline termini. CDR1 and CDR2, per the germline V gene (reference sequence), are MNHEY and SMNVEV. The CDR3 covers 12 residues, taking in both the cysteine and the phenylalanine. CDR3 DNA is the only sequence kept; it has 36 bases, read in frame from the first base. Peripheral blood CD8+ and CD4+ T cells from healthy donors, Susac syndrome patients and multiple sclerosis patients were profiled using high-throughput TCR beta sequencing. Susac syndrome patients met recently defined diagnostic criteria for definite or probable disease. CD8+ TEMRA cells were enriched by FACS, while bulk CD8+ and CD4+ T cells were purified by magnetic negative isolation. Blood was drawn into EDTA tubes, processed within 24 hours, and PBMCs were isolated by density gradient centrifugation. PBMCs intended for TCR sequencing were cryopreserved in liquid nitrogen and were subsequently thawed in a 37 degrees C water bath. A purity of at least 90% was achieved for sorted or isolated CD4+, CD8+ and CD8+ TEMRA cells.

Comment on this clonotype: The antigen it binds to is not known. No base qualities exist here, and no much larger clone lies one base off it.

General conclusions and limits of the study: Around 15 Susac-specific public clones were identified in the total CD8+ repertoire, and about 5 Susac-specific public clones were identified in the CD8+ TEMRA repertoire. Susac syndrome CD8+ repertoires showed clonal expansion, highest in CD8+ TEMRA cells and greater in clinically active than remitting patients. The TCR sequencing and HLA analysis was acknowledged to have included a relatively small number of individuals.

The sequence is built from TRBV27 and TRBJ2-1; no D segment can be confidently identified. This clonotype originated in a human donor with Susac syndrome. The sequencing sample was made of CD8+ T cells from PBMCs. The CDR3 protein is CASSSQVHEQFF. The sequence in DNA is TGTGCCAGCAGTTCCCAGGTACATGAGCAGTTCTTC.